This TCR beta chain was captured in a study of blood T cell repertoires in COVID-19. In the study overall: The samples span acute and convalescent COVID-19 from the United States, Italy and Spain. Sample material is recorded as cDNA or gDNA derived from T cells, B-cell-depleted T cells, or PBMCs.

V was pared by 3 bases and J by 1 base, with 20 bases between. The CDR3 consists of 18 residues. From germline, CDR1 is LGHNA and CDR2 YNFKEQ. Method: immunoSEQ multiplex PCR; TCRdb's copy keeps in-frame clones and lacks some. In the table there are about 68,000 clones, roughly 89% of which are singletons. Sequencing was carried out using peripheral blood. The TCR comes from a man aged 50 to 60 with active COVID-19. J is TRBJ2-3 and V is TRBV4-2; D perhaps matches TRBD2 (7 bases). CDR3 DNA: TGTGCCAGCAGCCAGGCCCCAGGGGAGGGTTTGGGCACAGATACGCAGTATTTT. Residues: CASSQAPGEGLGTDTQYF.